In this sample, the clone carrying this TCR beta chain turned up many times. Its antigen is unidentified. For TCR, cDNA came from 5'RACE template switching, which added a universal primer site and UMIs. TCRdb independently ran MiXCR on the 5' RACE reads; one entry per CDR3 protein. The table records over 250,000 distinct CDR3 sequences, roughly 5% of them present only once. These data are taken from a study of T cells after yellow fever vaccination. Background on the study: Fractions of low cell number were prepared using SMART-Seq v4 Ultra Low Input.

V dropped 0 bases and J dropped 3 bases, with 9 bases sitting between them. The germline gives CDR1 SGHRS, CDR2 YFSETQ. There are 14 residues in the CDR3. Study results and limitations: Most primary-vaccination clones recurred post-booster (around 95% CD4, about 90% CD8). From the bulk population, abundant clonotypes could contaminate and appear within FACS-sorted repertoires.

Sequences were derived from CD4+ T cells sorted from PBMCs, sampled on the day of the yellow fever booster vaccination. V gene TRBV5-1 combines with J gene TRBJ1-1, with D unresolved. The clonotype originates from a man between 18 and 29 years old who received the YFV17D yellow fever vaccine. CDR3 nucleotides: TGCGCCAGCAGCTTGGGCCTTGGGGACACTGAAGCTTTCTTT. Translation: CASSLGLGDTEAFF.